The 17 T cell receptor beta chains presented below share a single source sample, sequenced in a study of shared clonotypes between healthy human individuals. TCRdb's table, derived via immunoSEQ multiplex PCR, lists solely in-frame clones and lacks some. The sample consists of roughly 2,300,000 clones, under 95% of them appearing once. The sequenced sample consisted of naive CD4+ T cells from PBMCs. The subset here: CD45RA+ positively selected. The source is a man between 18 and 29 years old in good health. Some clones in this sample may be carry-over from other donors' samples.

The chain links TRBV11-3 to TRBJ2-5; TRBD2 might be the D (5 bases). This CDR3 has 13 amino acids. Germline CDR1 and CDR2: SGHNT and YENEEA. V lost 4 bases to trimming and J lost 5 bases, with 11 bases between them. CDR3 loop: CASSSSGMETQYF. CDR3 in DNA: TGTGCCAGCAGCTCCTCCGGGATGGAGACCCAGTACTTC.

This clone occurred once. Written as DNA, the CDR3 is TGTGCCAGCGCCAGGGAGTCGAGCATCAACAATGAGCAGTTCTTC. The encoded protein is CASARESSINNEQFF. The rearrangement links TRBV6-5 to TRBJ2-1; TRBD1 or TRBD2 may be the D gene (5 bases each). CDR3 length: 15 amino acids. Trimming stripped 8 bases from V and 5 bases from J, with 19 bases between. The germline gives CDR1 MNHEY, CDR2 SVGAGI.

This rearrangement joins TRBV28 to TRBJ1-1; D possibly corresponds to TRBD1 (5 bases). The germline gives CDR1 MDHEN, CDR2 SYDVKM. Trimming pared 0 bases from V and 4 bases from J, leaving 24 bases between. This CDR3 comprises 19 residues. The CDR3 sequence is CASSLWVGGRSGFGTEAFF. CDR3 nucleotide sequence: TGTGCCAGCAGTTTATGGGTTGGGGGGAGGAGTGGTTTTGGCACTGAAGCTTTCTTT.

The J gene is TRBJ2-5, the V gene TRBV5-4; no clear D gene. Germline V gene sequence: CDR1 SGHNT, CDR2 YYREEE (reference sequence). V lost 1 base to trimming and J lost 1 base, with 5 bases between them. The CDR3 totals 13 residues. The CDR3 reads CASSLRLQETQYF. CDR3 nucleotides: TGTGCCAGCAGCTTGAGACTCCAAGAGACCCAGTACTTC.

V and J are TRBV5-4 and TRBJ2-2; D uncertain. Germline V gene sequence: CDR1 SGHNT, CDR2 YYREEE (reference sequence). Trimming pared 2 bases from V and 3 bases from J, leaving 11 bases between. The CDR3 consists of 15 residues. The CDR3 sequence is CASSLADTYTGELFF. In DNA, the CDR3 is TGTGCCAGCAGCTTAGCTGACACGTACACCGGGGAGCTGTTTTTT.

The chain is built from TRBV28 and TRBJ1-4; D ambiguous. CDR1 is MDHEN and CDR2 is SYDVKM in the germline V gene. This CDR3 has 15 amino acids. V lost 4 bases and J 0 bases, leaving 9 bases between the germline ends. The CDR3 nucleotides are TGTGCCAGCAGTTCCAACAGTGCAACTAATGAAAAACTGTTTTTT. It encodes CASSSNSATNEKLFF. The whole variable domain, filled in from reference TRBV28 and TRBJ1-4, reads DVKVTQSSRYLVKRTGEKVFLECVQDMDHENMFWYRQDPGLGLRLIYFSYDVKMKEKGDIPEGYSVSREKKERFSLILESASTNQTSMYLCASSSNSATNEKLFFGSGTQLSVL.

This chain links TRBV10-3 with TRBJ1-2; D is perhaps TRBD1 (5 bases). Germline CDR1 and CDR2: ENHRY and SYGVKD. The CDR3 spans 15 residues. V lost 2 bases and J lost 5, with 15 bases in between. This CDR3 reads CAISEGGSLRYGYTF. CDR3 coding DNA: TGTGCCATCAGTGAGGGGGGATCTCTTCGGTATGGCTACACCTTC.

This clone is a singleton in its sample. CDR3 amino acids: CASSSGTAGETQYF. The CDR3 region has the DNA TGCGCCAGCAGCTCCGGGACCGCGGGAGAGACCCAGTACTTC. The V call is TRBV5-1, the J call TRBJ2-5; D assignment may be TRBD1 or TRBD2 (5 bases each). The length of the CDR3 is 14 residues. Germline CDR1 reads SGHRS; CDR2 reads YFSETQ. Trimming stripped 3 bases from V and 4 bases from J, with 13 bases between.

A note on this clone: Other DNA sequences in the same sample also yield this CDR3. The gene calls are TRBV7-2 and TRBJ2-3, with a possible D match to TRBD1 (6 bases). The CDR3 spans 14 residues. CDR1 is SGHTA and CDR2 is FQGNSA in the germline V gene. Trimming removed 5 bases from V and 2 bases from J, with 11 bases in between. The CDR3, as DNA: TGTGCCAGCAGCCCGGACAGATTCACAGATACGCAGTATTTT. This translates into CASSPDRFTDTQYF. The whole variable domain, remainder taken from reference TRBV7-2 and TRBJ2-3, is GAGVSQSPSNKVTEKGKDVELRCDPISGHTALYWYRQSLGQGLEFLIYFQGNSAPDKSGLPSDRFSAERTGGSVSTLTIQRTQQEDSAVYLCASSPDRFTDTQYFGPGTRLTVL.

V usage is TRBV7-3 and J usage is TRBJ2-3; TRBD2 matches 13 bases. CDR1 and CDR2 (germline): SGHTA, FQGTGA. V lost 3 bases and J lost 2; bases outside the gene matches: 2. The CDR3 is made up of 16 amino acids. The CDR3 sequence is CASSFGTSGITDTQYF. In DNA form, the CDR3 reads TGTGCCAGCAGCTTTGGGACTAGCGGGATCACAGATACGCAGTATTTT.

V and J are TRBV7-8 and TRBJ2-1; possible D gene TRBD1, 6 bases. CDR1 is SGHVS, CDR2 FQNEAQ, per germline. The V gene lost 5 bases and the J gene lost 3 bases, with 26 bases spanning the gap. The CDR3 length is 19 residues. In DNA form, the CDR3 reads TGTGCCAGCAGCCTGATTTCTGGCCCCAGGGGCTTCCTCTACAATGAGCAGTTCTTC. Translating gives CASSLISGPRGFLYNEQFF.

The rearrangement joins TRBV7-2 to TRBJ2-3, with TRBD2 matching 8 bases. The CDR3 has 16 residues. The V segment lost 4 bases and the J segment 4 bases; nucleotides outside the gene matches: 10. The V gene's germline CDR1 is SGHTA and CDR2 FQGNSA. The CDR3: CASSSPAGGAADTQYF. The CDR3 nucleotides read TGTGCCAGCAGCTCCCCGGCGGGGGGAGCGGCAGATACGCAGTATTTT. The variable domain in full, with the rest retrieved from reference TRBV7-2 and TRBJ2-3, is GAGVSQSPSNKVTEKGKDVELRCDPISGHTALYWYRQSLGQGLEFLIYFQGNSAPDKSGLPSDRFSAERTGGSVSTLTIQRTQQEDSAVYLCASSSPAGGAADTQYFGPGTRLTVL.

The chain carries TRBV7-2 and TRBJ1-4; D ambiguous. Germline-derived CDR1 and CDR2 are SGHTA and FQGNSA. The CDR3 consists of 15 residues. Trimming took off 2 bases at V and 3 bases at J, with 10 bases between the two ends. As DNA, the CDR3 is TGTGCCAGCAGCTTAATACGTCGGGCTAATGAAAAACTGTTTTTT. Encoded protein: CASSLIRRANEKLFF.

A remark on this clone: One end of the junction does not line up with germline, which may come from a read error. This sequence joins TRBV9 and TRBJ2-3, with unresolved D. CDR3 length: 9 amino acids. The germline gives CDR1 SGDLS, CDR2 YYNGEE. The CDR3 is CASSVFVDF. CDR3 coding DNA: TGTGCCAGCAGCGTCTTCGTAGATTTT.

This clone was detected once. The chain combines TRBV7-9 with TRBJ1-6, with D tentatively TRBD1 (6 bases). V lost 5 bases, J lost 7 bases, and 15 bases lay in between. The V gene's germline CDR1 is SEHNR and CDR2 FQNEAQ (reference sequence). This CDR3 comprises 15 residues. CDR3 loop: CASSPRGRGNSPLHF. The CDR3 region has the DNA TGTGCCAGCAGCCCCCGGGGGAGGGGGAATTCACCCCTCCACTTT. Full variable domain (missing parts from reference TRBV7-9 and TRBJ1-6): DTGVSQNPRHKITKRGQNVTFRCDPISEHNRLYWYRQTLGQGPEFLTYFQNEAQLEKSRLLSDRFSAERPKGSFSTLEIQRTEQGDSAMYLCASSPRGRGNSPLHFGNGTRLTVT.

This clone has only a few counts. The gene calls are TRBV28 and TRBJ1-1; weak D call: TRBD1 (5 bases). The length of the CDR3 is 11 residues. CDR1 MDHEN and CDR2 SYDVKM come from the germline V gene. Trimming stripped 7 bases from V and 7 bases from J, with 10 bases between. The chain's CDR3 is CASTGPNEAFF. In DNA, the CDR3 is TGTGCCAGCACAGGGCCCAATGAAGCTTTCTTT.

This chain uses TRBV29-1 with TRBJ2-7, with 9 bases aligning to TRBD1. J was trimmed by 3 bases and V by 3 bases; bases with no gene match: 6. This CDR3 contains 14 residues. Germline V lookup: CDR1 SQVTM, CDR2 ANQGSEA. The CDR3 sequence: CSVDSGTGNYEQYF. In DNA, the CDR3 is TGCAGCGTTGACTCCGGGACAGGGAACTACGAGCAGTACTTC.